The rows below give T cell receptor beta chains drawn from one sample of a study of CD8+CD57+ T cells in acquired aplastic anemia. One entry per CDR3 protein results from TCRdb running MiXCR on the reads. This sample has approximately 200,000 distinct CDR3 sequences, with less than 65% found just once. The sequenced material came from sorted CD4+, CD8+, or CD8+CD57+ T cells (not recorded which) from PBMCs. The receptors derive from a human donor in good health, serving as a control. The CDR3 runs from the conserved cysteine through the conserved F or W. A D gene is named only where the DNA matches it firmly. The size of a clone is reported for some rows only, either as once, few or many, or as a class for expanded clones.

.	many	TRBV7-2	TRBJ2-3	CASSLGGVRKGYF	TGTGCCAGCAGCTTAGGGGGCGTAAGGAAAGGGTATTTT
TRBD2	.	TRBV9	TRBJ2-7	CASSGTSGGYEQYF	TGTGCCAGCAGCGGGACTAGCGGGGGGTACGAGCAGTACTTC
TRBD1	.	TRBV2	TRBJ2-3	CASSEMGTAYTDTQYF	TGTGCCAGCAGTGAAATGGGGACAGCCTACACAGATACGCAGTATTTT
.	.	TRBV20-1	TRBJ1-2	CSAPIDGEDPSGYTF	TGCAGTGCTCCTATCGATGGGGAGGATCCTAGCGGCTACACCTTC
TRBD1	.	TRBV19	TRBJ1-1	CASSIETGFMNTEAFF	TGTGCCAGTAGTATTGAGACAGGGTTCATGAACACTGAAGCTTTCTTT
TRBD1	once	TRBV7-9	TRBJ2-7	CATRQGSTYEQYF	TGTGCCACCCGACAGGGTAGTACGTACGAGCAGTACTTC
TRBD1	.	TRBV5-1	TRBJ2-5	CASSIGQGQETQCF	TGCGCCAGCAGCATTGGACAGGGACAAGAGACCCAGTGCTTC
TRBD1	many	TRBV2	TRBJ2-1	CASSQGQGNEQFF	TGTGCCAGCAGCCAAGGACAGGGCAATGAGCAGTTCTTC
.	.	TRBV10-3	TRBJ1-2	CAISERGDAEDTF	TGTGCCATCAGTGAGAGAGGTGACGCTGAGGACACCTTC
TRBD1	few	TRBV7-2	TRBJ2-7	CASSLGTGRGTYEQYF	TGTGCCAGCAGCTTAGGGACAGGGAGAGGCACCTACGAGCAGTACTTC
TRBD1	many	TRBV10-3	TRBJ1-4	CATKNRDRDEKLFF	TGTGCCACCAAAAACCGGGACAGGGATGAAAAACTGTTTTTT
TRBD1	.	TRBV5-1	TRBJ1-6	CASSLRDSNSPLHF	TGCGCCAGCAGCCTCCGGGACAGCAATTCACCCCTCCACTTT
TRBD2	.	TRBV7-3	TRBJ2-5	CASSRRQRGETQYF	TGTGCCAGCAGCCGAAGACAGCGGGGGGAGACCCAGTACTTC
.	many	TRBV4-3	TRBJ1-6	CASSQDETQSLHF	TGCGCCAGCAGCCAAGACGAGACTCAAAGCCTCCACTTT
TRBD1	.	TRBV25-1	TRBJ1-5	CASSDGQENQPQHF	TGTGCCAGCAGTGACGGACAGGAAAATCAGCCCCAGCATTTT
TRBD1	.	TRBV20-1	TRBJ2-7	CSAQGYEQYF	TGCAGTGCACAGGGGTACGAGCAGTACTTC
.	many	TRBV5-1	TRBJ2-5	CASSTGTIQETQYF	TGCGCCAGCAGCACGGGGACGATTCAAGAGACCCAGTACTTC
TRBD1	many	TRBV5-1	TRBJ2-7	CASSLGTGGGYEQYF	TGCGCCAGCAGCTTGGGGACAGGGGGTGGGTACGAGCAGTACTTC
.	.	TRBV7-2	TRBJ2-2	CASSLVTGDTGELFF	TGTGCCAGCAGCTTAGTCACGGGGGACACCGGGGAGCTGTTTTTT
.	many	TRBV20-1	TRBJ1-2	CSARDRTQESSGYTF	TGCAGTGCTAGAGATCGAACCCAGGAATCCAGTGGCTACACCTTC
TRBD2	.	TRBV10-2	TRBJ2-7	CASGDLAGVSYERYF	TGCGCCAGCGGTGACCTAGCGGGGGTCTCCTACGAGCGGTACTTC
.	.	TRBV5-1	TRBJ2-1	CASTHPEPHNEQFF	TGCGCCAGCACCCACCCAGAGCCCCACAATGAGCAGTTCTTC
.	many	TRBV5-1	TRBJ2-1	CASSIGGGLENEQFF	TGCGCCAGCAGCATTGGAGGGGGCCTAGAGAATGAGCAGTTCTTC
.	.	TRBV7-8	TRBJ1-2	CASSLDRGNYGYTF	TGTGCCAGCAGCTTAGATAGGGGTAACTATGGCTACACCTTC
TRBD1	many	TRBV20-1	TRBJ2-7	CSARGRDRGHSYEQYF	TGCAGTGCTAGAGGGAGGGACAGGGGACACTCCTACGAGCAGTACTTC
.	many	TRBV4-1	TRBJ1-4	CASSASQGSTNEKLFF	TGCGCCAGCAGTGCCTCTCAGGGATCAACTAATGAAAAACTGTTTTTT
TRBD1	many	TRBV19	TRBJ1-5	CAGSIFGQGTYSNQPQHF	TGTGCCGGTAGTATATTTGGACAGGGGACTTATAGCAATCAGCCCCAGCATTTT
.	.	TRBV10-2	TRBJ1-1	CASSEQTAYF	TGCGCCAGCAGTGAACAGACAGCTTACTTT
.	.	TRBV6-6	TRBJ2-7	CTTAGLPSYEQCF	TGTACCACCGCGGGACTTCCATCCTACGAGCAGTGCTTC
TRBD1	many	TRBV2	TRBJ2-7	CASSLGQGIYEQYF	TGTGCCAGCAGCCTCGGACAGGGGATCTACGAGCAGTACTTC
.	.	TRBV29-1	TRBJ1-1	CSVEQDSGDDTEAFF	TGCAGCGTTGAACAGGACAGTGGGGATGACACTGAAGCTTTCTTT
TRBD1	.	TRBV12-3/TRBV12-4	TRBJ1-2	CASSYRGTGKGNTF	TGTGCCAGCAGTTATAGGGGGACAGGGAAGGGAAACACCTTC
.	.	TRBV27	TRBJ1-6	CASIPRVSSYNSPLHF	TGTGCCAGTATACCAAGAGTGAGCTCCTATAATTCACCCCTCCACTTT